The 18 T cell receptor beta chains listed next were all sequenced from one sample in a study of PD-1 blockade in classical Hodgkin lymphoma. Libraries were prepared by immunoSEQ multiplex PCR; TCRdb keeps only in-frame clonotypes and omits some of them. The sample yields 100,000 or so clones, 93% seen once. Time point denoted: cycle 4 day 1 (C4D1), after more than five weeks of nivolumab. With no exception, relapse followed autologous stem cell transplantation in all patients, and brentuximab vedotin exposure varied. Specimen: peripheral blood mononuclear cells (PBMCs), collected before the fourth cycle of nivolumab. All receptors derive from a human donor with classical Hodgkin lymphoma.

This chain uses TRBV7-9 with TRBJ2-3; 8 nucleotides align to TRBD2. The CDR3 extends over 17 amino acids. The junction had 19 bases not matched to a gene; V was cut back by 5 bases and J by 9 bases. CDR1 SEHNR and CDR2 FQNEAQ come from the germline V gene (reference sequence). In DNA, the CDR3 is TGTGCCAGCAGCCCTCCCGGCGTGGGACTAGGAGTAGCAACGCAGTATTTT. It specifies CASSPPGVGLGVATQYF.

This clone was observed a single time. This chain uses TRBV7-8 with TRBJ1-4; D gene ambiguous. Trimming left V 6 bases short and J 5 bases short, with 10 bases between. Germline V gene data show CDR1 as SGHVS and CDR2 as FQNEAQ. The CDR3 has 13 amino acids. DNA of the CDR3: TGTGCCAGCAGGTGGCAGTTAAATGAAAAACTGTTTTTT. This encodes CASRWQLNEKLFF.

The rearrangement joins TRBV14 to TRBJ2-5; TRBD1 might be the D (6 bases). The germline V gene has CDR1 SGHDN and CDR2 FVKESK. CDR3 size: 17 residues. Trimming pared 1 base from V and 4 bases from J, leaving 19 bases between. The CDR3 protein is CASSQGLSRDTRETQYF. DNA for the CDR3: TGTGCCAGCAGCCAAGGCCTGTCCCGGGACACTCGAGAGACCCAGTACTTC.

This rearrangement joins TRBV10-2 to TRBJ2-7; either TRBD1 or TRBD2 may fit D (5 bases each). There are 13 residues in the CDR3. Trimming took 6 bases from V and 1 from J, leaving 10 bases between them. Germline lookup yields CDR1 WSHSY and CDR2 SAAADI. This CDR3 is CASSGDASYEQYF. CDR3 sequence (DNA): TGCGCCAGCAGCGGGGACGCTTCCTACGAGCAGTACTTC.

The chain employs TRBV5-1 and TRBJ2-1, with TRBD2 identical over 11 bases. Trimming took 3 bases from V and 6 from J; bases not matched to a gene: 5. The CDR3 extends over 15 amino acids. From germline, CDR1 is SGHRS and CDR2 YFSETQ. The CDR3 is CASSWGTSGRNEQFF. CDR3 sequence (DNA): TGCGCCAGCAGCTGGGGGACTAGCGGCCGCAATGAGCAGTTCTTC.

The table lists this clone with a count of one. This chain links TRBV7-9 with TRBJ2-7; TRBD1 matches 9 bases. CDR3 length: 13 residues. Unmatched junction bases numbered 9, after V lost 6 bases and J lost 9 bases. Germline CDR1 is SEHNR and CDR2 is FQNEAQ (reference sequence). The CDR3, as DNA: TGTGCCAGCAGACCTGGGACAGGGTCGGGGCAGTACTTC. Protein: CASRPGTGSGQYF.

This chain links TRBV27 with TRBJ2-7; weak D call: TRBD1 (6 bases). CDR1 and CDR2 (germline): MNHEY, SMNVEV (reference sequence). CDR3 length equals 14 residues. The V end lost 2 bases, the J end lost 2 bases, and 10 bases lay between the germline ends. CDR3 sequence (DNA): TGTGCCAGCAGTTTAACAGGGCTAACCTACGAGCAGTACTTC. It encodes CASSLTGLTYEQYF.

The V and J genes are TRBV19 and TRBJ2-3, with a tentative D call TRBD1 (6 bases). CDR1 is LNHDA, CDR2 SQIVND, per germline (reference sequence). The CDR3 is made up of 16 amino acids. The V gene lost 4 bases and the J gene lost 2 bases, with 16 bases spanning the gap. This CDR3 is CASSSPPGQNTDTQYF. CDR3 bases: TGTGCCAGTAGTAGCCCACCCGGACAGAACACAGATACGCAGTATTTT.

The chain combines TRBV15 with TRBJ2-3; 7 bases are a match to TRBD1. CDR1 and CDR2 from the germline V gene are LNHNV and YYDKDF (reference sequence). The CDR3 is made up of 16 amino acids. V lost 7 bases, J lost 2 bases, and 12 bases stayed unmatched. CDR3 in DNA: TGTGCCACCACCAACGCGAGGACAGGAATCACAGATACGCAGTATTTT. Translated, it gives CATTNARTGITDTQYF.

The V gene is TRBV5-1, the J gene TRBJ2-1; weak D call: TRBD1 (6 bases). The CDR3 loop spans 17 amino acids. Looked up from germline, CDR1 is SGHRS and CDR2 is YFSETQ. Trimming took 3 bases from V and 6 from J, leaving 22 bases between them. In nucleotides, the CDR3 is TGCGCCAGCAGCTCCCCCCAGGGGCCTTCGATTGGCAATGAGCAGTTCTTC. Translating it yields CASSSPQGPSIGNEQFF.

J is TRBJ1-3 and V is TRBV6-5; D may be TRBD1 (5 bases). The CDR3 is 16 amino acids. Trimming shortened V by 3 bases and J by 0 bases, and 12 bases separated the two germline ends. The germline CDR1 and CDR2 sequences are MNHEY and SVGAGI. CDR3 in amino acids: CASSYKAGDSGNTIYF. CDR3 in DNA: TGTGCCAGCAGTTATAAGGCGGGGGACTCTGGAAACACCATATATTTT.

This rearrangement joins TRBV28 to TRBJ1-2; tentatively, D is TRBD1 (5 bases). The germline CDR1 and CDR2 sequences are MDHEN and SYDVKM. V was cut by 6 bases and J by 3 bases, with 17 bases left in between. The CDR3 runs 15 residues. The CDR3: CASSRPGRGDYGYTF. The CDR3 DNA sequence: TGTGCCAGCAGCCGTCCGGGACGAGGTGACTATGGCTACACCTTC.

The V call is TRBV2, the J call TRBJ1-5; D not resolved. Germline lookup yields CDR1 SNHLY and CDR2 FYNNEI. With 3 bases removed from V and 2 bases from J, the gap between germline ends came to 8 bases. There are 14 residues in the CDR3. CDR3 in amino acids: CASSDSPGNQPQHF. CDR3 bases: TGTGCCAGCAGTGACAGCCCCGGCAATCAGCCCCAGCATTTT.

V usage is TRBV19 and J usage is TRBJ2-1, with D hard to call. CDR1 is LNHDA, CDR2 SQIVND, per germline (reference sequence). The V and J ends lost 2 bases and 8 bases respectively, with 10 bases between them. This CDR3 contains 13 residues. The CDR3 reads CASSIPLAHEQFF. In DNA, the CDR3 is TGTGCCAGTAGTATACCCCTGGCCCATGAGCAGTTCTTC.

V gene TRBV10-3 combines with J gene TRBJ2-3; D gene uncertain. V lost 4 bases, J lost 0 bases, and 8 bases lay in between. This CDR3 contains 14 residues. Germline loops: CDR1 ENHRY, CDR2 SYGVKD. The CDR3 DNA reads TGTGCCATCAGTGGTCAGTCGAGCACAGATACGCAGTATTTT. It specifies CAISGQSSTDTQYF.

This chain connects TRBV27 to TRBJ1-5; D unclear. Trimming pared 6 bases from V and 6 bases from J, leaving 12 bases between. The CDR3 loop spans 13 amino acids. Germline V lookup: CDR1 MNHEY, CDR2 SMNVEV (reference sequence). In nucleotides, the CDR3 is TGTGCCAGCAGGAGGGTTTCGGGTCAGCCCCAGCATTTT. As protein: CASRRVSGQPQHF.

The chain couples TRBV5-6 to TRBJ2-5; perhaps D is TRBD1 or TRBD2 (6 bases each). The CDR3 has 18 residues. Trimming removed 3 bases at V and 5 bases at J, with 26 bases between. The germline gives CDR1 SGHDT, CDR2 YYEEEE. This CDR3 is CASSSLGGSGRILETQYF. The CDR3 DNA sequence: TGTGCCAGCAGCTCATTAGGGGGTAGCGGACGTATCCTGGAGACCCAGTACTTC.

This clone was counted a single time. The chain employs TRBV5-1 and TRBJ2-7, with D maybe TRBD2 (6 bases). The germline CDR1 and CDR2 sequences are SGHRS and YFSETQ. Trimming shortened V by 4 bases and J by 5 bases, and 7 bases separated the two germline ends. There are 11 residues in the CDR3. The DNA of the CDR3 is TGCGCCAGCAGCACGGGGGACGAGCAGTACTTC. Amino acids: CASSTGDEQYF.